Presented here are 20 T cell receptor beta chains from one specimen sequenced in a study of T-cell memory formation after mild COVID-19. Each CDR3 protein gets one entry after TCRdb re-called the 5' RACE reads with MiXCR. The data contain about 350,000 distinct CDR3 sequences, roughly 13% of them singletons. Sample: PBMCs or a T cell subset sorted from them (not recorded which). Every receptor here comes from a man between 18 and 29 years old who had mild COVID-19 (a few samples of this study predate the infection). Cell type and time point are not known.

The chain joins TRBV9 to TRBJ1-5; tentative D call: TRBD1 (5 bases). This CDR3 is built from 15 residues. The germline V and J ends were trimmed by 3 bases and 5 bases, with 15 bases remaining between them. Germline-derived CDR1 and CDR2 are SGDLS and YYNGEE. CDR3 protein: CASSATGGVYQPQHF. The CDR3 DNA reads TGTGCCAGCAGCGCCACAGGCGGAGTTTATCAGCCCCAGCATTTT.

This clonotype showed up many times. The chain has TRBV10-2 and TRBJ2-5, with a tentative D call TRBD1 (5 bases). V gave up 3 bases and J gave up 5 bases, with 7 bases separating them. The CDR3 totals 12 residues. The germline V gene has CDR1 WSHSY and CDR2 SAAADI. CDR3 coding DNA: TGCGCCAGCAGTGAAGGGGTGGAGACCCAGTACTTC. This sequence encodes CASSEGVETQYF.

This clonotype turned up a few times. The gene calls are TRBV3-2 and TRBJ2-7. TRBV3-2 represents a pseudogene. The CDR3 runs 13 residues. The CDR3 DNA reads as TGTGCCAGCAGCCAAGATATGGTTTACGAGCAGTACGTC. Translation: CASSQDMVYEQYV.

This clonotype was seen only a few times. This chain joins TRBV6-2 or TRBV6-3 and TRBJ2-7, with D possibly being TRBD1 (6 bases). Per germline, CDR1 MNHEY and CDR2 SVGEGT. The CDR3 contains 14 residues. Trimming took off 0 bases at V and 7 bases at J, with 13 bases between the two ends. The CDR3 region is CASSYSGQSGEQYV. As DNA, the CDR3 is TGTGCCAGCAGTTACTCTGGACAGTCGGGAGAGCAGTACGTC.

Only a few counts were recorded for this clonotype. This CDR3 is CSATPRAFSDEQYF. The CDR3 nucleotides read TGCAGCGCCACCCCCAGGGCCTTCAGCGACGAGCAGTACTTC. V gene TRBV29-1 combines with J gene TRBJ2-7, with a weak D call TRBD1 (5 bases). CDR3 length: 14 amino acids. The germline V and J ends were trimmed by 7 bases and 5 bases, with 21 bases remaining between them. Germline V gives CDR1 SQVTM, CDR2 ANQGSEA.

This clonotype was found many times. The chain uses TRBV6-5 and TRBJ1-6; 9 bases align to TRBD1. Germline V gene data show CDR1 as MNHEY and CDR2 as SVGAGI. Trimming took 2 bases from V and 6 from J; bases not matched to a gene: 2. The CDR3 is 15 amino acids. CDR3 protein: CASSYGGQGNSPLHF. The CDR3, as DNA: TGTGCCAGCAGTTACGGGGGACAGGGTAATTCACCCCTCCACTTT.

The V gene is TRBV15, the J gene TRBJ1-6; the D is unclear. From germline, CDR1 is LNHNV and CDR2 YYDKDF (reference sequence). Between the trimmed V and J ends, which lost 4 bases and 10 bases, there was a span of 14 bases. This CDR3 region has 14 residues. CDR3 protein: CATSIGATGSPLHF. In nucleotides, the CDR3 is TGTGCCACCAGCATAGGAGCTACCGGCTCACCCCTCCACTTT.

The gene calls are TRBV12-3 or TRBV12-4 and TRBJ2-2; D not resolved. V was clipped by 4 bases and J by 0 bases, with 9 bases between them. CDR3 length: 15 residues. The CDR3 bases are TGTGCCAGCAGTTCAGCCACTCCGAACACCGGGGAGCTGTTTTTT. Protein product: CASSSATPNTGELFF.

This chain joins TRBV6-1 and TRBJ2-7; 11 nucleotides agree with TRBD1. V dropped 6 bases and J dropped 7; count of bases not matched to a gene: 5. The germline gives CDR1 MNHNS, CDR2 SASEGT. The CDR3 contains 13 residues. In nucleotides, the CDR3 is TGTGCCAGCAGCTGGGACAGGGGGTATGAGCAGTACGTC. This gives the protein CASSWDRGYEQYV.

This clonotype was picked up one time. The chain combines TRBV27 with TRBJ1-1; D might be TRBD1 (5 bases). With 8 bases removed from V and 5 bases from J, the gap between germline ends came to 18 bases. The CDR3 length is 14 residues. Germline lookup yields CDR1 MNHEY and CDR2 SMNVEV (reference sequence). CDR3 in amino acids: CASRVAGGNTEAFF. As DNA, the CDR3 is TGTGCCAGCCGGGTGGCGGGGGGGAATACTGAAGCTTTCTTT.

In its sample, this clonotype was seen a few times. V and J are TRBV7-8 and TRBJ1-3, with D tentatively TRBD1 (6 bases). The CDR3 sequence is 15 residues long. The germline V gene has CDR1 SGHVS and CDR2 FQNEAQ. V gave up 2 bases and J gave up 2 bases, with 10 bases separating them. In DNA form, the CDR3 reads TGTGCCAGCAGCTTAAAGGGGGTTCCTGGAAACACCATATATTTT. Translation gives CASSLKGVPGNTIYF.

This chain connects TRBV6-5 to TRBJ1-1, with 8 bases lining up with TRBD1. The V and J ends lost 6 bases and 8 bases, in that order; junction bases with no gene match: 11. Germline loops: CDR1 MNHEY, CDR2 SVGAGI. This CDR3 comprises 14 residues. DNA of the CDR3: TGTGCCAGCAGACCAACCGGGACAGGACTAGAAGCTTTCTTT. Translated: CASRPTGTGLEAFF.

The V call is TRBV7-2, the J call TRBJ1-1; no definite D call. Germline V gene sequence: CDR1 SGHTA, CDR2 FQGNSA. This CDR3 is 14 amino acids long. The V and J ends lost 11 bases and 6 bases respectively, with 22 bases between them. The CDR3, as DNA: TGTGCCGTTGCACCCGGCACTTCGAGGGCTGAAGCTTTCTTT. It encodes CAVAPGTSRAEAFF.

This clonotype occurred a few times. One junction end disagrees with the germline gene, perhaps due to a read error. This chain joins TRBV10-3 and TRBJ1-3; possible D gene TRBD1, 6 bases. CDR1 is ENHRY, CDR2 SYGVKD, per germline. This CDR3 region has 16 residues. Written as DNA, the CDR3 is TGTGCCATCAGAGAGTCTCACAGGGACTCTGGAAACACCATATATTTT. It translates to CAIRESHRDSGNTIYF.

The chain links TRBV20-1 to TRBJ2-3, with D possibly TRBD2 on 6 matching bases. The CDR3 has 13 residues. Per the germline V gene, CDR1 is DFQATT and CDR2 is SNEGSKA (reference sequence). The germline V and J ends were trimmed by 5 bases and 3 bases, with 12 bases remaining between them. CDR3 in DNA: TGCAGTGCTCTCCTTGCGGGGACAGATACGCAGTATTTT. Residues: CSALLAGTDTQYF.

The chain joins TRBV6-4 to TRBJ2-3, with 8 bases identical to TRBD2. CDR3 length equals 17 residues. The junction had 7 bases not matched to a gene; V was cut back by 0 bases and J by 2 bases. The germline V gene encodes CDR1 MRHNA and CDR2 SNTAGT. The CDR3 bases are TGTGCCAGCAGTGACTCTTCGCGGGGGGACCACACAGATACGCAGTATTTT. Its translation is CASSDSSRGDHTDTQYF.

This clonotype was seen a few times. The chain links TRBV11-1 to TRBJ1-6, with a tentative D call TRBD1 (5 bases). The germline CDR1 and CDR2 sequences are SGHAT and FQDESV (reference sequence). CDR3 length equals 14 residues. With 2 bases removed from V and 5 bases from J, the gap between germline ends came to 7 bases. DNA for the CDR3: TGTGCCAGCAGCTTACGGGGGAATAATTCACCCCTCCACTTT. The encoded protein is CASSLRGNNSPLHF.

This clonotype turned up a few times. This sequence joins TRBV7-7 and TRBJ2-5; D is perhaps TRBD1 (6 bases). From germline, CDR1 is SSHAT and CDR2 FNYEAQ (reference sequence). V lost 4 bases to trimming and J lost 3 bases, with 12 bases between them. This CDR3 spans 14 amino acids. CDR3 bases: TGTGCCAGCAGCTCCCGGGACACCAAAGAGACCCAGTACTTC. Translation gives CASSSRDTKETQYF. The variable domain in full, completed from reference TRBV7-7 and TRBJ2-5, reads GAGVSQSPRYKVTKRGQDVTLRCDPISSHATLYWYQQALGQGPEFLTYFNYEAQPDKSGLPSDRFSAERPEGSISTLTIQRTEQRDSAMYRCASSSRDTKETQYFGPGTRLLVL.

The sample holds many counts of this clonotype. This chain uses TRBV5-1 with TRBJ2-3, with 11 positions matching TRBD2. V trimming: 0 bases; J trimming: 6 bases; junction bases outside the gene matches: 3. The CDR3 is 15 residues long. Germline V CDR1 and CDR2: SGHRS, YFSETQ. The CDR3 DNA is TGCGCCAGCAGCTTGGCCACTAGCGGGGGTGATACGCAGTATTTT. This translates into CASSLATSGGDTQYF.

This clonotype was seen only a few times. V and J are TRBV11-2 and TRBJ2-7; D is undetermined. Germline assignment: CDR1 SGHAT and CDR2 FQNNGV. Trimming removed 0 bases at V and 3 bases at J, with 6 bases between. This CDR3 spans 13 amino acids. CDR3 DNA: TGTGCCAGCAGCTTAGAGGACCACTACGAGCAGTACTTC. Translated: CASSLEDHYEQYF.